This T cell receptor beta chain was found in a study of cytomegalovirus exposure and HLA in healthy donors. Overall study findings and caveats: For most TCR beta V segments, an earlier analysis put the productive rate at about 90% or about 30% of the time. For cytomegalovirus status, the classifier reportedly gave diagnoses with high specificity and sensitivity. Analysis was performed later, and it showed HLA-associated TCR beta chains to be more clonally expanded than equally common others.

Germline CDR1 and CDR2: SGHTA and FQGNSA. The CDR3 totals 13 residues. Trimming pared 5 bases from V and 4 bases from J, leaving 12 bases between. Primers: 60 Vbeta forward and 13 Jbeta reverse. As processed by the authors: A later analysis counted about 80 million unique TCR beta chains, 9.5 million to 12 million shared. Produced via immunoSEQ multiplex PCR; TCRdb's table is partial and in-frame only. V and J calls and clone size are copied from that table; D and trimming were computed from the DNA. The sample includes approximately 170,000 clones, just under 80% of them seen just once. Regarding this clone: Its antigen is undetermined.

This sequence was found in a man between 18 and 29 years old in good health and CMV-seropositive. Sequenced input: PBMCs. J is TRBJ2-7 and V is TRBV7-2; D unclear. As DNA, the CDR3 is TGTGCCAGCAGCGCCGCGAGTAATTACGAGCAGTACTTC. The encoded protein is CASSAASNYEQYF.